This T cell receptor beta chain was documented in a study of T cells after yellow fever vaccination. Study background: Preparing low-cell-number fractions relied on SMART-Seq v4 Ultra Low Input. Study observations and caveats: Detected again after the booster were most primary-vaccination clones, at about 96% CD4 and 70% to 90% CD8. A limited proportion of clonotypes was detected within both the CD4 and CD8 compartments.

A universal primer site and UMIs were added as TCR cDNA was made by 5'RACE template switching. MiXCR, run by TCRdb on the 5' RACE reads, gives a single entry per CDR3 protein. In the table there are a few hundred thousand distinct CDR3 sequences, 19% of which are singletons. The V gene's germline CDR1 is LGHDT and CDR2 YNNKEL (reference sequence). There are 14 residues in the CDR3. The V end lost 2 bases, the J end lost 1 base, and 8 bases lay between the germline ends. Details on this clonotype: Antigen specificity is unknown.

This chain joins TRBV3-1 and TRBJ1-1; the D gene is possibly TRBD1 (6 bases). The clonotype comes from a man aged 25-40 years who received the YFV17D yellow fever vaccine. Sequencing used PBMCs, obtained 15 days after the yellow fever booster vaccination. CDR3 nucleotide sequence: TGTGCCAGCAGCCAACAACAGGGGAACACTGAAGCTTTCTTT. As protein: CASSQQQGNTEAFF.